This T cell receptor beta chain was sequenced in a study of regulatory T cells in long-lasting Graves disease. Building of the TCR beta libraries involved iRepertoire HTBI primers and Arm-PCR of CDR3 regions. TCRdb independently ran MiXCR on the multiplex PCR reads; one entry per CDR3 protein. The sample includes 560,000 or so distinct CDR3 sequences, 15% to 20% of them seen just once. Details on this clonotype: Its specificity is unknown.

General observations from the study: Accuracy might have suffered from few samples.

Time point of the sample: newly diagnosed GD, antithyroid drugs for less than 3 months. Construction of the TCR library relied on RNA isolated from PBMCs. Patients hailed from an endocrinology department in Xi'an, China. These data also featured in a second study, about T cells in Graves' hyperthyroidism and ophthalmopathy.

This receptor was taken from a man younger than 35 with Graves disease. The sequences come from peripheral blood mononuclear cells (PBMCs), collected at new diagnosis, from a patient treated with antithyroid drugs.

In DNA, the CDR3 is TGCAGTGCTAGGAACCCTCAGGGAAACACTGAAGCTTTCTTT. It specifies CSARNPQGNTEAFF. This chain links TRBV20-1 with TRBJ1-1; tentative D call: TRBD1 (5 bases). In germline, CDR1 is DFQATT, CDR2 SNEGSKA (reference sequence). The germline V and J ends were trimmed by 3 bases and 2 bases, with 13 bases remaining between them. The CDR3 is 14 amino acids.